Listed here is a single T cell receptor (beta chain). No antigen is known for it. The CDR3 length is 14 residues. V was shortened by 3 bases and J by 9 bases, with 15 bases between the two germline ends. The source of the sample is a study of blood T cells in healthy people across ages. Study-wide points: Both higher diversity and more naive CD4+ cells marked long-lived donors when set against aged donors.

For the second PCR, which ran for roughly 6 to 12 cycles, a sample-barcoded 5' primer and a J-beta primer mix were used. Each CDR3 protein is one row after TCRdb ran MiXCR on the 5' RACE reads. The data show some 1,800,000 distinct CDR3 sequences, 30% to 40% seen once. This rearrangement joins TRBV12-3 or TRBV12-4 to TRBJ2-1; tentative D call: TRBD2 (6 bases). This TCR derives from a human donor in good health. The sequenced material came from blood. Written as DNA, the CDR3 is TGTGCCAGCAGTTTTTACCGGGGGATTGGTGAGCAGTTCTTC. Translating it yields CASSFYRGIGEQFF.